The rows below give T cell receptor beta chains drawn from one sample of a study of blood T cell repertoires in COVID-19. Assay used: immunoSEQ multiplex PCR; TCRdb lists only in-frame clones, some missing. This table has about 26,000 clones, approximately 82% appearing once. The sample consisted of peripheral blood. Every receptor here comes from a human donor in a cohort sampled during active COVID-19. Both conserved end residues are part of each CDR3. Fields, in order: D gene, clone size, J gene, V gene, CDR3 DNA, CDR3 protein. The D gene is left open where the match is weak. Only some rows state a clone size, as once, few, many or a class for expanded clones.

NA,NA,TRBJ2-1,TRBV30,TGTGCCTGGAGACGACAGCTACATGAGCAGTTCTTC,CAWRRQLHEQFF
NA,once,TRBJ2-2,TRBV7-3,TGTGCCAGCAGCCCACTCCCGGCCGGGGAGCTGTTTTTT,CASSPLPAGELFF
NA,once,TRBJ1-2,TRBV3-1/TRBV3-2,TGTGCCACGATGGGGGGGGTCGGGACCTATGGCTACACCTTC,CATMGGVGTYGYTF
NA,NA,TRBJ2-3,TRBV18,TGTGCCAGCTCACCTCCTAGCACAGATACGCAGTATTTT,CASSPPSTDTQYF
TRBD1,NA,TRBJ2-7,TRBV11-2,TGTGCCAGCAGCTTAGGGGGACAGGATCCGTACTTC,CASSLGGQDPYF
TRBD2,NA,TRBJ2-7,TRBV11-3,TGTGCCAGCAGCCCCGGCGGGGCTAGCGGGAGAAAGTTGCAGTACTTC,CASSPGGASGRKLQYF
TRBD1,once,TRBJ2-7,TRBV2,TGTGCCAGCAGCTGGACAGGGGGCTCTTACGAGCAGTACTTC,CASSWTGGSYEQYF
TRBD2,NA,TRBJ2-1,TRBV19,TGTGCCAGTAACAAACCGGGACTAGGCGGGCAGTTCTTC,CASNKPGLGGQFF
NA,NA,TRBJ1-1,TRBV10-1,TGCGCCAGCAGGGGGACTCTGAACACTGAAGCTTTCTTT,CASRGTLNTEAFF
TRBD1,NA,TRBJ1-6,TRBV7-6,TGTGCCAGCAGCTCATACAGGGGGCCTGATCCACCCCTCCACTTT,CASSSYRGPDPPLHF
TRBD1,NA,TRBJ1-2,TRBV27,TGTGCCAGCAGCTACTCGGACAGGGTGGCTGGCTACACCTTC,CASSYSDRVAGYTF
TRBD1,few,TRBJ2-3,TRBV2,TGTGCCAGCAGTGGACAGGGGGGCCCAGATACGCAGTATTTT,CASSGQGGPDTQYF
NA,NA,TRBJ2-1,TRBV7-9,TGTGCCAGCAGCTTATTGGGGGGTTCCTACAATGAGCAGTTCTTC,CASSLLGGSYNEQFF
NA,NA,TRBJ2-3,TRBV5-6,TGTGCCAGCAGCCCCAGAGGAGCTAGCACAGATACGCAGTATTTT,CASSPRGASTDTQYF
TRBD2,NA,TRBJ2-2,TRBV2,TGTGCCAGCAGTGGGAGGGGAGCGGGGACGAACACCGGGGAGCTGTTTTTT,CASSGRGAGTNTGELFF
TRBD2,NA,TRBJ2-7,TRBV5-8,TGTGCCAGCATCATTAGCGGGCCCTCCTGGGAGCAGTACTTC,CASIISGPSWEQYF
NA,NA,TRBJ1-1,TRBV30,TGTGCCTGGACCATTAACACTGAAGCTTTCTTT,CAWTINTEAFF
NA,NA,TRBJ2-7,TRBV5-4,TGTGCCAGCAGCTCGACAGGTTTCGACGAGCAGTACTTC,CASSSTGFDEQYF
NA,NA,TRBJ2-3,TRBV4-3,TGCGCCAGCAGCCAAGTTCCCCCACCCGAGCCAGATACGCAGTATTTT,CASSQVPPPEPDTQYF
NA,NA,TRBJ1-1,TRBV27,TGTGCCAGCAGTAAGGAGGGGACGGCAGGCCCGTCGGGAGCTTTCTTT,CASSKEGTAGPSGAFF
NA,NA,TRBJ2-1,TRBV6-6,TGTGCCAGCAGTCACGGGGTCGAGCAGTTCTTC,CASSHGVEQFF
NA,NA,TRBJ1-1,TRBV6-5,TGTGCCAGCAGTTTCGGGACTTCCGGGGGCACTGAAGCTTTCTTT,CASSFGTSGGTEAFF
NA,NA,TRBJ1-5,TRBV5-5,TGTGCCAGCAGCTGGGGCAGTGGGGATCAGCCCCAGCATTTT,CASSWGSGDQPQHF
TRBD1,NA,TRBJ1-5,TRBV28,TGTGCCAGCAGTTTAAATCAGGGACAGATCGGGCCCCAGCATTTT,CASSLNQGQIGPQHF
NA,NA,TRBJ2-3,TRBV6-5,TGTGCCAGCAGTTACTCGGAGGACCTCGATACGCAGTATTTT,CASSYSEDLDTQYF
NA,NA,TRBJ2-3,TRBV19,TGTGCCAGTATTGGAGGCGCGATGGGAGATACGCAGTATTTT,CASIGGAMGDTQYF
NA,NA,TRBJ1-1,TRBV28,TGTGCCAGCAGCGCCAGGTTGCATGAAGCTTTCTTT,CASSARLHEAFF
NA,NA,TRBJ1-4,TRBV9,TGTGCCAGCAGCGTAGACAGTAATGAAAAACTGTTTTTT,CASSVDSNEKLFF
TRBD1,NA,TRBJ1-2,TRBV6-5,TGTGCCAGCAGATCCGACAGGGCGGCTGGCTACACCTTC,CASRSDRAAGYTF
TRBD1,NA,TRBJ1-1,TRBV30,TGTGCCTGGACTTACTCTCGGGGGACAGTATACACTGAAGCTTTCTTT,CAWTYSRGTVYTEAFF
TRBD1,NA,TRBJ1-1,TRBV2,TGTGCCAGCAGTGTAGCCGGGACAGGGGGTCGTATTGAAGCTTTCTTT,CASSVAGTGGRIEAFF
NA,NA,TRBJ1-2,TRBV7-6,TGTGCCAGCGGTCCTAATACAGTAAACTATGGCTACACCTTC,CASGPNTVNYGYTF
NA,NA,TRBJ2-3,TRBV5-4,TGTGCCAGCAGCTTGTGGGCCCGCACAGATACGCAGTATTTT,CASSLWARTDTQYF
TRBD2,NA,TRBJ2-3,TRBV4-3,TGCGCCAGCAGCCAAGATGGAGTAGCGGGGGGGCCCGGCACAGATACGCAGTATTTT,CASSQDGVAGGPGTDTQYF
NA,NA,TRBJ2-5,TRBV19,TGTGCCAGTAGTAGCCAGGAGGGTCCCGAGGGAAGGACCCAGTACTTC,CASSSQEGPEGRTQYF
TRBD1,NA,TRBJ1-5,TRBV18,TGTGCCAGCTCAACGGGACAGCCGATTCAGCCCCAGCATTTT,CASSTGQPIQPQHF
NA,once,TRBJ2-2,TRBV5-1,TGCGCCAGCAGCTTGGGCCTAGCGCCTACCGGGGAGCTGTTTTTT,CASSLGLAPTGELFF
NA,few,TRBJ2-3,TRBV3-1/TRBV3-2,TGTGCCAGCAGCCATCTAGTAGATACGCAGTATTTT,CASSHLVDTQYF
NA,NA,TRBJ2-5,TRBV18,TGTGCCAGCTCACAGACGAGGACAGAGGAGACCCAGTACTTC,CASSQTRTEETQYF
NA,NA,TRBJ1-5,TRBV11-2,TGTGCCAGCAGCTTAGACCGAGATCAGCCCCAGCATTTT,CASSLDRDQPQHF
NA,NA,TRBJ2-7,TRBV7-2,TGTGCCAGCAGCTTAGCCATGGGGGGAGGTCTGTACGAGCAGTACTTC,CASSLAMGGGLYEQYF
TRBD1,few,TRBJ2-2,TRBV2,TGTGCCAGCAGTGATGACAGGGGGCGCGGGTTCACCGGGGAGCTGTTTTTT,CASSDDRGRGFTGELFF
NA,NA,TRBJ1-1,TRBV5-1,TGCGCCAGCAGGGCAGACAGTAACACTGAAGCTTTCTTT,CASRADSNTEAFF
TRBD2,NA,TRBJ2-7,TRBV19,TGTGCCAGTGGGGGGACTAGAGAGAGCGAGCAGTACTTC,CASGGTRESEQYF
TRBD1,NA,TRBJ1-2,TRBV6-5,TGTGCCAGCACTTTCATCCGGGACAGTAACTATGGCTACACCTTC,CASTFIRDSNYGYTF
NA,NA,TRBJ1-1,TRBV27,TGTGCCAGCAGAACGCCGGGACAATTGACTGAAGCTTTCTTT,CASRTPGQLTEAFF
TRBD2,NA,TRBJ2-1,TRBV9,TGTGCCAGCAGCCCTTGGCTAGCGGGGGCCAATGAGCAGTTCTTC,CASSPWLAGANEQFF
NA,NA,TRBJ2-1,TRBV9,TGTGCCAGCAGCGTAGTAGGGGCTTACAATGAGCAGTTCTTC,CASSVVGAYNEQFF
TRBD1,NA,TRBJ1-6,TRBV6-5,TGTGCCAGCAGTTACGGACAGGAGGGCTCACCCCTCCACTTT,CASSYGQEGSPLHF
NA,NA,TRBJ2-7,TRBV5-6,TGTGCCAGCAGCTTGCCGGGGACACCTCGGGTCTCCTACGAGCAGTACTTC,CASSLPGTPRVSYEQYF
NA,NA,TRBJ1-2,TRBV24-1,TGTGCCACCAGTGATGGCAGGGTTAGAGGCTACACCTTC,CATSDGRVRGYTF